The rows below give T cell receptor beta chains drawn from one sample of a study of technical replicates of blood from several donors. TCRdb's table, derived via immunoSEQ multiplex PCR, lists solely in-frame clones and lacks some. The table has tens of thousands of clones, roughly 96% seen once; the top ten hold under 0.2%. Source material: T cells isolated from PBMCs. The source is a human donor in good health. Both conserved end residues are part of each CDR3. A D gene is named only where the DNA matches it firmly. Rows may omit the clone size; those that give it use once, few, many or a size class.

j_call	v_call	d_call	clone_size	cdr3_nt	cdr3_aa
TRBJ1-1	TRBV28	.	.	TGTGCCAGCAGTTTAGTCTCCCCATACGGAGCGAACACTGAAGCTTTCTTT	CASSLVSPYGANTEAFF
TRBJ2-7	TRBV4-1	TRBD1	.	TGCGCCAGCAGCCAGAACCGGGACAGAGCCTACGAGCAGTACTTC	CASSQNRDRAYEQYF
TRBJ2-5	TRBV7-9	.	.	TGTGCCAGCAGTTCATACCGGGAGACCCAGTACTTC	CASSSYRETQYF
TRBJ1-2	TRBV29-1	.	once	TGCAGCGTTCGGGGGTCTGCCTATGGCTACACCTTC	CSVRGSAYGYTF
TRBJ2-3	TRBV20-1	.	.	TGCAGTGCACTGACAGCAGATACGCAGTATTTT	CSALTADTQYF
TRBJ1-5	TRBV19	TRBD1	once	TGTGCCACTCAGAGGGGGACAGGGAGAAATCAGCCCCAGCATTTT	CATQRGTGRNQPQHF
TRBJ1-2	TRBV29-1	TRBD1	once	TGCAGCGTTGAACCAGGACAGGGGATCGCCACTCGCGGCTACACCTTC	CSVEPGQGIATRGYTF
TRBJ2-7	TRBV13	TRBD2	.	TGCGCCAGCAGCTCGGGACTAGCGGGAGGGTATAGCTCCTACGAGCAGTACTTC	CASSSGLAGGYSSYEQYF
TRBJ2-2	TRBV5-1	TRBD2	few	TGCGCCAGCAGCTTACTAGCGGACACCGGGGAGCTGTTTTTT	CASSLLADTGELFF
TRBJ2-3	TRBV27	TRBD2	.	TGTGCCAGCAGTTTATTCCTAGCGGGAGTAGATACGCAGTATTTT	CASSLFLAGVDTQYF
TRBJ1-2	TRBV5-1	TRBD1	.	TGCGCCAGCAGCCTGGGACAGGGAAACTATGGCTACACCTTC	CASSLGQGNYGYTF
TRBJ1-5	TRBV5-5	.	.	TGTGCCAGCAGCCCAAGCACCAATCAGCCCCAGCATTTT	CASSPSTNQPQHF
TRBJ2-2	TRBV10-3	.	.	TGTGCCATCAGTGACATGGAGATTGATACCGGGGAGCTGTTTTTT	CAISDMEIDTGELFF
TRBJ2-2	TRBV19	.	.	TGTGCCAGTAGTTTCCAGGGGCTCGGCGGGGAGCTGTTTTTT	CASSFQGLGGELFF
TRBJ2-5	TRBV19	TRBD2	.	TGTGCCAGTAGTAGGCGGGAGGTGGAGACCCAGTACTTC	CASSRREVETQYF
TRBJ1-1	TRBV7-9	.	.	TGTGCCAGCAGCTTCGGGGAAAGAACTGAAGCTTTCTTT	CASSFGERTEAFF
TRBJ1-5	TRBV6-8	.	.	TGTGCCAGCCGACACAGGTGCAATCAGCCCCAGCATTTT	CASRHRCNQPQHF
TRBJ2-3	TRBV5-4	.	.	TGTGCCAGCAGCTTGGGACCCAGGGTGGGCGCAGATACGCAGTATTTT	CASSLGPRVGADTQYF
TRBJ2-7	TRBV30	.	.	TGTGCCTGGGGTTTGGGGCTTTACGAGCAGTACTTC	CAWGLGLYEQYF
TRBJ2-2	TRBV5-1	TRBD2	once	TGCGCCAGCAGCTTCCTAGCGGGAGCTAACACCGGGGAGCTGTTTTTT	CASSFLAGANTGELFF
TRBJ1-6	TRBV5-4	.	.	TGTGCCAGCAGTTTCCAGACAGCCAGAAGCTCACCCCTCCACTTT	CASSFQTARSSPLHF
TRBJ2-1	TRBV5-1	TRBD2	.	TGCGCCAGCAGCGGTCAAGCGGGGATCTCCTACAATGAGCAGTTCTTC	CASSGQAGISYNEQFF
TRBJ1-2	TRBV28	.	.	TGTGCCAGCAGCACAGGTCCCAACTATGGCTACACCTTC	CASSTGPNYGYTF